This T cell receptor (beta chain) was recovered during a study of OX40 agonist ivuxolimab in advanced cancers. Prior autoimmune disease or systemic immunosuppression barred patients. TCRdb's copy holds only in-frame clones and misses some; the assay was immunoSEQ multiplex PCR. The table records tens of thousands of clones, just under 90% of them present only once. General study findings and limits: Determination of antigen specificity was not performed for the expanded peripheral T cells.

Concerning this clone: Antigen unknown.

The CDR3 loop spans 18 amino acids. From germline, CDR1 is SGHAT and CDR2 FQNNGV. The junction had 10 bases not matched to a gene; V was cut back by 2 bases and J by 4 bases. The receptor was isolated from an adult with an advanced solid tumor such as melanoma, head and neck, liver or kidney cancer. The sequencing used CD4+ or CD8+ T cells sorted from blood, collected in a trial of the OX40 agonist ivuxolimab. This chain links TRBV11-2 with TRBJ2-1, with 11 bases lining up with TRBD2. As DNA, the CDR3 is TGTGCCAGCAGCTTACCCGCCCCCCCTAGCGGGAGGTACAATGAGCAGTTCTTC. Residues: CASSLPAPPSGRYNEQFF.